This paragraph reports one T cell receptor (beta chain). The antigen this receptor binds is unknown. No base qualities exist here, and no much larger clone lies one base off it. Library creation used PCR. Sequencing took place on an Illumina HiSeq 2500. Unique molecular identifiers were incorporated into TCR beta cDNA libraries to reduce PCR and sequencing biases. Roughly 500,000 cDNA molecules were obtained per 1 to 10 million input T cells, so each molecule approximated one T cell. Patient libraries were prepared and sequenced with the same protocol used for the earlier healthy control dataset. Samples belonging to the same batch were prepared together, multiplexed and sequenced on a shared HiSeq lane. The authors' analysis ran thus. MIGEC handled the raw barcoded reads, throwing out single-read molecular identifier groups before consensus assembly and CDR3 extraction. Clonotype tables were post-analysed with VDJtools, and diversity was normalized by down-sampling all datasets to the smallest sample size. Repertoire overlap clustering matched CDR3 amino acid but not nucleotide sequences to correct batch-related cross-sample contamination. In TCRdb, the public reads were trimmed at Q25 with fastp and aligned with MiXCR, with productive beta chains retained. CDR3 protein duplicates are merged, each entry listing the most common genes and DNA. The V and J calls, along with clone size, are taken from TCRdb and not from the paper's own processing. The sample has hundreds of thousands of distinct CDR3 sequences on record, approximately 59% of them singletons. The ten top clones hold approximately 10% of the sample.

TCR beta repertoires were profiled from peripheral blood of over 10 young patients with multiple sclerosis to demonstrate the VDJtools post-analysis software. The patients with multiple sclerosis were children and adolescents between roughly 6 and 15 years of age. The CDR3 runs 15 residues from the cysteine to the phenylalanine. Here the CDR3 DNA is all that survives: 45 bases in frame from base 1. According to the germline V gene (reference sequence), CDR1 reads DFQATT and CDR2 reads SNEGSKA. V ends up 6 bases short and J 5 bases short, with an unmatched junction base count of 12. The sample originates from a study of post-analysis software for immune sequencing data (dated by TCRdb to the mid-2010s). As for the study more broadly: Relapsing-remitting, secondary progressive and progressive-relapsing multiple sclerosis were recorded as disease courses, and subtype annotation was lacking for some patients. The patient repertoires were set against under 12 previously published healthy control repertoires from donors whose ages ranged from roughly 6 to 26 years. A subset of samples was prepared in parallel using single-end sample barcoding, then pooled and co-amplified after Illumina adapter ligation.

Overall study results and their limits: Significantly higher frequencies in patients than in controls were found for a few TRBV segments, including TRBV5-6, TRBV5-1 and TRBV20-1. Normalized Chao1 diversity was significantly lower in multiple sclerosis patients than controls, suggesting substantial peripheral T-cell clonal expansion. Direct clustering with F measure showed strong co-clustering of samples prepared in the same batch, prompting a batch-effect correction. The control group was slightly older than the multiple sclerosis patient group.

The receptor comes from a girl between 2 and 10 years old with multiple sclerosis. The chain employs TRBV20-1 and TRBJ2-1; TRBD2 matches 8 bases in the middle. Specimen: blood. CDR3 region: CSATSGTRRDNEQFF. The DNA sequence is TGCAGTGCAACCTCCGGGACTAGGCGGGACAATGAGCAGTTCTTC.